Following are 5 T cell receptor beta chains from one sample sequenced in a study of T cells after yellow fever vaccination. TCRdb fed the 5' RACE reads into MiXCR, producing one record per CDR3 protein. Of hundreds of thousands of distinct CDR3 sequences listed, about 15% are singletons. The material was PBMCs, obtained 5 days after the first yellow fever vaccination. Receptor source: a man between 18 and 35 years old who received the YFV17D yellow fever vaccine.

This clonotype showed up just a few times. The rearrangement uses TRBV4-3 and TRBJ1-1; possible D gene TRBD1, 5 bases. Trimming took off 5 bases at V and 4 bases at J, with 11 bases between the two ends. Germline V CDR1 and CDR2: LGHNA, YSLEER. This CDR3 contains 13 residues. CDR3 amino acids: CASSDTGGTEAFF. The DNA for the CDR3 is TGCGCCAGCAGCGACACGGGGGGCACTGAAGCTTTCTTT.

This clonotype was seen many times. V and J are TRBV27 and TRBJ2-1, with D perhaps assigned TRBD1 or TRBD2 (5 bases each). Per germline, CDR1 MNHEY and CDR2 SMNVEV (reference sequence). The CDR3 contains 15 residues. Trimming removed 3 bases from V and 5 bases from J, with 14 bases in between. The CDR3 DNA follows: TGTGCCAGCAGTTTTTCGGCAGTGGGACACAATGAGCAGTTCTTC. Its translation: CASSFSAVGHNEQFF.

CDR3 region: CASSLRRGASYNEQFF. The DNA for the CDR3 is TGCGCCAGCAGTTTACGTAGGGGGGCCTCCTACAATGAGCAGTTCTTC. The chain has TRBV5-1 and TRBJ2-1; D may be TRBD1 or TRBD2 (6 bases each). The CDR3 runs to 16 residues. The V and J ends lost 5 bases and 0 bases respectively, with 15 bases between them. CDR1 and CDR2 from the germline V gene are SGHRS and YFSETQ.

This clonotype was seen repeatedly, ten times or more. J is TRBJ2-5 and V is TRBV2, with D uncertain. CDR3 length equals 13 residues. V lost 7 bases and J lost 0, with 9 bases in between. Germline V CDR1 and CDR2: SNHLY, FYNNEI. The CDR3 sequence: CASNQLDQETQYF. The CDR3, as DNA: TGTGCCAGCAATCAGCTAGACCAAGAGACCCAGTACTTC.

The CDR3: CASSLDRGADEQFF. DNA of the CDR3: TGTGCCAGCAGCTTAGATCGGGGGGCAGATGAGCAGTTCTTC. The chain links TRBV7-2 to TRBJ2-1; D might be TRBD2 (7 bases). This CDR3 is 14 amino acids long. Germline CDR1 SGHTA, CDR2 FQGNSA. The V gene lost 1 base and the J gene lost 8 bases, with 12 bases spanning the gap.